Below, one T cell receptor beta chain is given with its context. These data originate in a study of blood T cell repertoires in COVID-19. Study background: The United States, Italy and Spain supplied acute and convalescent COVID-19 samples. T cells, B-cell-depleted T cells, or PBMCs supplied cDNA or gDNA.

The authors' processing: Estimation of nucleated cell counts was performed using reference gene primer amplification. TCRdb's copy holds only in-frame clones and misses some; the assay was immunoSEQ multiplex PCR. The V and J calls and clone size come from that table; D and trimming were worked out from the DNA. The sample records under 120,000 clones, 75% to 90% being singletons. The CDR3 spans 15 residues. Trimming took off 7 bases at V and 0 bases at J, with 10 bases between the two ends. Germline assignment: CDR1 SNHLY and CDR2 FYNNEI. The sequenced material came from peripheral blood. The chain combines TRBV2 with TRBJ1-6; D is unresolved. The TCR originated in a woman older than 75 with acute or convalescent COVID-19. The CDR3 is CASKDWSSYNSPLHF. DNA for the CDR3: TGTGCCAGCAAAGATTGGAGCTCCTATAATTCACCCCTCCACTTT.